This T cell receptor (beta chain) was found in a study of blood T cell repertoires in COVID-19. On the study more broadly: The samples span acute and convalescent COVID-19 from the United States, Italy and Spain. In each case, the material was cDNA or gDNA derived from T cells, B-cell-depleted T cells, or PBMCs.

Germline V gene lookup returns CDR1 SEHNR and CDR2 FQNEAQ (reference sequence). The CDR3 spans 16 residues. The V gene lost 1 base and the J gene lost 4 bases, with 14 bases spanning the gap. Authors' methods: Researchers report that nucleated cell counts were estimated from reference gene primer amplification. Using immunoSEQ multiplex PCR, the repertoire was profiled, and TCRdb retains in-frame clones only, with some absent. The V and J calls and clone size were taken over from that table, and D and trimming were inferred from the DNA. The sample has about 89,000 clones; about 90% are singletons. Input material: peripheral blood. The rearrangement joins TRBV7-9 to TRBJ2-1; tentatively, D is TRBD2 (6 bases). This sequence was found in a male donor with acute or convalescent COVID-19. CDR3 amino acids: CASSLGSSGGYNEQFF. The CDR3 DNA reads TGTGCCAGCAGCTTAGGTAGTAGCGGAGGTTACAATGAGCAGTTCTTC.